This T cell receptor (beta chain) was sequenced during a study of a mutant IDH1 vaccine in newly diagnosed glioma. At the level of the study: Antecedent treatment encompassed radiotherapy, temozolomide, or their combination; the majority received both. Study-wide points: Whatever changes occurred in top peripheral T cell clonotypes seemed unrelated to pseudoprogression.

With respect to this clone: Its antigen is unidentified.

CDR1 and CDR2 (germline): SSHAT, FNYEAQ (reference sequence). The CDR3 runs 13 residues. V dropped 4 bases and J dropped 2 bases, with 8 bases sitting between them. As for time point: week 47, end of study. It was 300 ug of mutant IDH1 20-mer peptide that made up each vaccine dose, given with topical imiquimod. TCRdb keeps only in-frame clones here, not all; method: immunoSEQ multiplex PCR. This sample yields about 35,000 clones, of which approximately 87% are seen a single time; around 12% belongs to the top ten. The sequence derives from a woman aged 30 to 39 with glioma. The sample was PBMCs, taken from a glioma patient whose treatment included an IDH1 peptide vaccine. The V and J genes are TRBV7-7 and TRBJ2-5; D may be TRBD1 or TRBD2 (5 bases each). In DNA form, the CDR3 reads TGTGCCAGCAGCTGGGACCCACAAGAGACCCAGTACTTC. Its protein product is CASSWDPQETQYF.